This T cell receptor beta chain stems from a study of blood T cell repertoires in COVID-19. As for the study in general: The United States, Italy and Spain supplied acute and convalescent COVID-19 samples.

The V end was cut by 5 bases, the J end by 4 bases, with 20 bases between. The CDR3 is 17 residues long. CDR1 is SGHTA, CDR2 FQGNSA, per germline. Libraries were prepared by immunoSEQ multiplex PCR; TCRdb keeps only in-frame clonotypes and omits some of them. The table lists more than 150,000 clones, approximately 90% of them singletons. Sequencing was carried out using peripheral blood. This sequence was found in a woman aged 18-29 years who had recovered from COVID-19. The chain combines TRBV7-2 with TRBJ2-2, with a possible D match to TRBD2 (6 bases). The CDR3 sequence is CASSPPGGSRVTGELFF. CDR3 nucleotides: TGTGCCAGCAGCCCCCCCGGGGGTAGCAGAGTCACCGGGGAGCTGTTTTTT.